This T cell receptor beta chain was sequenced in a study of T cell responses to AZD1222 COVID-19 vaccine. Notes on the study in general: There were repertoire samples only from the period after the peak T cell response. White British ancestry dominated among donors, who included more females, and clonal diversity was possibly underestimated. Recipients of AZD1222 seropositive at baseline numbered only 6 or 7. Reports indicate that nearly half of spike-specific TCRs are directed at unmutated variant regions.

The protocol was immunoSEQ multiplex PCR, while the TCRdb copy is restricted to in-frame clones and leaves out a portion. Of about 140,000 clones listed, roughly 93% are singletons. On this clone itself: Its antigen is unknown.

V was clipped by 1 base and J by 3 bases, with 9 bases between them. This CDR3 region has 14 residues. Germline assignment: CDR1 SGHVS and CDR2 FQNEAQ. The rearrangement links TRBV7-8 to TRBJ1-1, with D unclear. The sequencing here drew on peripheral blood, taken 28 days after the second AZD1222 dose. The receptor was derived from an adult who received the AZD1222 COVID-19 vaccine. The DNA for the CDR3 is TGTGCCAGCAGCTTAGAGTCCTGGGACACTGAAGCTTTCTTT. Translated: CASSLESWDTEAFF.